These 18 T cell receptor beta chains were sequenced from one sample in a study of blood T cells in healthy people across ages (dated by TCRdb to between 2014 and 2017). Libraries were built with 5' RACE. A second PCR of 7 to 11 cycles was performed with a sample-barcoded 5' primer and a J-beta primer mix. The public reads were run again by TCRdb, first through fastp at Q25 and then through MiXCR, and only productive beta chains were kept. When rows share a CDR3 protein, they turn into one entry using the most common DNA and genes. This sample holds some 1.8 million distinct CDR3 sequences; about two fifths were observed only once. 20% to 25% of the sample belongs to the ten largest clones. The specimen was blood. The source is a human donor in good health.

In its sample, this clonotype was seen a few times. This rearrangement joins TRBV6-2 or TRBV6-3 to TRBJ1-5; no clear D gene. The CDR3 loop spans 15 amino acids. CDR1 and CDR2 from the germline V gene are MNHEY and SVGEGT. The germline V and J ends were trimmed by 0 bases and 7 bases, with 13 bases remaining between them. CDR3 DNA sequence: TGTGCCAGCAGTTACTCGAGTGGGGAGGACCAGCCCCAGCATTTT. Translating gives CASSYSSGEDQPQHF.

This clonotype appeared once. V and J are TRBV7-2 and TRBJ2-1; D not certain. This CDR3 region has 17 residues. Deletions cut 7 bases from V and 0 bases from J, with 19 bases between. The germline CDR1 and CDR2 sequences are SGHTA and FQGNSA. The CDR3, as DNA: TGTGCCAGCAATCCCCGAGCCTCAGGTTTCTCCTACAATGAGCAGTTCTTC. This translates into CASNPRASGFSYNEQFF.

This clonotype was recorded only once. V gene TRBV7-2 combines with J gene TRBJ1-5, with a weak D call TRBD1 (6 bases). V lost 3 bases and J lost 3, with 12 bases in between. Germline-derived CDR1 and CDR2 are SGHTA and FQGNSA. The CDR3 is made up of 15 amino acids. The CDR3 DNA reads as TGTGCCAGCAGCTTCCTGACAGGAAACAATCAGCCCCAGCATTTT. It encodes CASSFLTGNNQPQHF.

The chain couples TRBV4-1 to TRBJ1-1; the D is unclear. The CDR3 contains 14 residues. V gave up 7 bases and J gave up 4 bases, with 16 bases separating them. The germline CDR1 and CDR2 sequences are MGHRA and YSYEKL. The CDR3 DNA follows: TGCGCCAGCACTCTCGGATTAGGAAGCACTGAAGCTTTCTTT. It encodes CASTLGLGSTEAFF.

This chain connects TRBV11-2 to TRBJ2-3; 10 positions match TRBD2. There are 16 residues in the CDR3. The V and J ends lost 5 bases and 2 bases, in that order; junction bases with no gene match: 7. CDR1 is SGHAT and CDR2 is FQNNGV in the germline V gene. Here the CDR3 reads CASSARLAGPTDTQYF. Written as DNA, the CDR3 is TGTGCCAGCAGCGCTCGACTAGCGGGCCCCACAGATACGCAGTATTTT.

The genes are TRBV28 and TRBJ2-7, with 9 bases aligning to TRBD1. There are 16 residues in the CDR3. CDR1 is MDHEN, CDR2 SYDVKM, per germline. J gave up 0 bases and V 4 bases, and 7 bases lay outside the gene matches. The CDR3 DNA is TGTGCCAGCAGTTCCCCGGGGGACAGGGCCTCCTACGAGCAGTACTTC. Translating it yields CASSSPGDRASYEQYF.

About this clonotype itself: Mismatch with germline at one junction end may stem from a read error. V and J are TRBV5-1 and TRBJ2-2; D may be TRBD1 or TRBD2 (5 bases each). CDR1 and CDR2 from the germline V gene are SGHRS and YFSETQ. This CDR3 contains 17 residues. The CDR3 reads CVSSFPSGTHETGELFF. The CDR3, as DNA: TGCGTCAGCAGCTTCCCCTCCGGGACGCACGAGACCGGGGAGCTGTTTTTT.

This chain joins TRBV27 and TRBJ2-5, with a possible D match to TRBD1 (5 bases). Trimming took 6 bases from V and 3 from J, leaving 11 bases between them. Germline lookup yields CDR1 MNHEY and CDR2 SMNVEV (reference sequence). The CDR3 contains 13 residues. The CDR3 protein is CASRKPGKETQYF. CDR3 DNA: TGTGCCAGCAGAAAACCAGGGAAAGAGACCCAGTACTTC.

The V call is TRBV7-9, the J call TRBJ2-5; D remains ambiguous. CDR1 SEHNR and CDR2 FQNEAQ come from the germline V gene (reference sequence). The CDR3 runs to 15 residues. V shed 0 bases and J shed 1 base, with 9 bases lying between them. CDR3 sequence (DNA): TGTGCCAGCAGCTTAGCGATGACGGTCCAAGAGACCCAGTACTTC. Protein: CASSLAMTVQETQYF. Combining the CDR3 with reference TRBV7-9 and TRBJ2-5 gives the whole variable domain DTGVSQNPRHKITKRGQNVTFRCDPISEHNRLYWYRQTLGQGPEFLTYFQNEAQLEKSRLLSDRFSAERPKGSFSTLEIQRTEQGDSAMYLCASSLAMTVQETQYFGPGTRLLVL.

This clonotype occurred a few times. The V gene is TRBV12-3 or TRBV12-4, the J gene TRBJ1-2; TRBD1 matches at 7 bases. This CDR3 is 13 amino acids long. V lost 7 bases and J lost 7; bases outside the gene matches: 9. CDR3 loop: CASTPGRGLGYTF. The DNA of the CDR3 is TGTGCCAGCACCCCAGGTAGGGGGCTTGGCTACACCTTC.

The sample holds a few counts of this clonotype. The chain uses TRBV11-2 and TRBJ2-3; 7 nucleotides align to TRBD2. The CDR3 spans 22 residues. The germline gives CDR1 SGHAT, CDR2 FQNNGV. The ends lost 3 bases at V and 0 bases at J; junction bases unmatched: 24. CDR3 coding DNA: TGTGCCAGCAGCTTTCGACTTATGGCTAGCGGTATCTCTCGCCTTAGCACAGATACGCAGTATTTT. It translates to CASSFRLMASGISRLSTDTQYF.

This clonotype is a singleton in its sample. V gene TRBV13 combines with J gene TRBJ2-5; D is possibly TRBD2 (5 bases). V lost 5 bases and J lost 2, with 15 bases in between. CDR1 and CDR2 (germline): PRHDT, FYEKMQ (reference sequence). This CDR3 has 15 amino acids. In nucleotides, the CDR3 is TGTGCCAGCAGCCCAAGCGGAATAATTCAAGAGACCCAGTACTTC. It translates to CASSPSGIIQETQYF.

The chain recombines TRBV2 with TRBJ2-3; 12 bases are shared with TRBD2. The V gene's germline CDR1 is SNHLY and CDR2 FYNNEI. V dropped 6 bases and J dropped 7; count of bases not matched to a gene: 8. This CDR3 contains 15 residues. The CDR3 here is CASSPLAGGGYTQYF. CDR3 DNA sequence: TGTGCCAGCAGCCCCCTAGCGGGGGGGGGATATACGCAGTATTTT.

The rearrangement joins TRBV4-3 to TRBJ1-2, with 9 positions matching TRBD1. Per germline, CDR1 LGHNA and CDR2 YSLEER. There are 16 residues in the CDR3. The V and J ends lost 2 bases and 4 bases, in that order; junction bases with no gene match: 8. CDR3 amino acids: CASSQIGTGIPYGYTF. The CDR3 DNA follows: TGCGCCAGCAGCCAAATTGGGACAGGGATACCCTATGGCTACACCTTC.

There are a few counts of this clonotype. V is TRBV6-5 and J is TRBJ2-5; 7 bases match TRBD1. In germline, CDR1 is MNHEY, CDR2 SVGAGI. Losses at the gene ends were 0 bases for V and 5 bases for J; bases not matched to a gene: 6. The CDR3 spans 15 residues. The CDR3 sequence: CASSYSGTAGETQYF. The CDR3 DNA is TGTGCCAGCAGTTACTCGGGGACAGCCGGCGAGACCCAGTACTTC.

This sequence joins TRBV7-2 and TRBJ2-5, with D perhaps matching TRBD2 (5 bases). The germline CDR1 and CDR2 sequences are SGHTA and FQGNSA. The ends were cut back, 7 bases at V and 2 bases at J, with 23 bases in the middle. CDR3 length equals 17 residues. The CDR3 loop is CASTPTPFERLQETQYF. The CDR3 DNA reads as TGTGCCAGCACCCCTACACCCTTCGAGCGGCTACAAGAGACCCAGTACTTC. The variable domain in full, with the rest retrieved from reference TRBV7-2 and TRBJ2-5, is GAGVSQSPSNKVTEKGKDVELRCDPISGHTALYWYRQSLGQGLEFLIYFQGNSAPDKSGLPSDRFSAERTGGSVSTLTIQRTQQEDSAVYLCASTPTPFERLQETQYFGPGTRLLVL.

This chain connects TRBV15 to TRBJ1-6; D may be TRBD1 (5 bases). Germline V gene sequence: CDR1 LNHNV, CDR2 YYDKDF (reference sequence). The CDR3 consists of 13 residues. Between the trimmed V and J ends, which lost 5 bases and 10 bases, there was a span of 12 bases. CDR3 in DNA: TGTGCCACCAGCCCAGGGTTAGGGTCACCCCTCCACTTT. This gives the protein CATSPGLGSPLHF.

On this clonotype: A much larger clone lies a single base off, so this may be a read error. The V call is TRBV29-1, the J call TRBJ2-3, with D tentatively TRBD2 (5 bases). The CDR3 is 14 residues long. Germline V gene data show CDR1 as SQVTM and CDR2 as ANQGSEA. Trimming removed 0 bases at V and 6 bases at J, with 13 bases between. CDR3: CSVEDLATGDTQYF. The CDR3 DNA is TGCAGCGTTGAAGATCTTGCGACGGGGGATACGCAGTATTTT.